This T cell receptor (beta chain) was documented in a study of blood T cell repertoires in COVID-19 (dated by TCRdb to the early 2020s). About the full investigation: Collaborator samples came from the United States, Italy and Spain and covered acute and convalescent phases of COVID-19. The material from the prospective study consisted of cDNA or gDNA derived from T cells, B-cell-depleted T cells, or PBMCs. Subjects who had been exposed to COVID-19, were actively infected with it, or had recovered from it provided the deeply sampled blood TCRbeta repertoires that made up the dataset. The repertoires were released in a freely available public database intended as a resource for research on the immune response to SARS-CoV-2. The samples were drawn from two sources: the first 160 participants of the ongoing ImmuneRACE study, and 1,200 or so subjects contributed by 6 global collaborators. A de-identified subject ID, COVID-19 status, age in years and sex were almost always included in the sample metadata. Where available, HLA class I and class II types were obtained from metadata supplied by the sample provider rather than from assay-based typing. Paper-wide results and their limitations: The quantity of clinical and demographic metadata differed by source and by participant and was supplied without curation.

Remarks on this clone: Its target antigen remains unknown. No per-base quality is available; no much larger clone lies one base away.

V is cut by 5 bases and J by 8 bases, and the space between the germline ends is 9 bases. CDR1 MNHEY and CDR2 SVGAGI are derived from the germline V gene. Measured from the cysteine to the phenylalanine, the CDR3 is 12 residues long. Only the CDR3 DNA is retained, 36 bases long and in frame from the first base. Whole blood was collected in K2EDTA tubes by collaborating institutions according to the institutions' own protocols. For TCRbeta analysis, collaborator samples were shipped as frozen whole blood, as isolated PBMCs, or as DNA extracted from either sample type. TCRbeta CDR3 regions were amplified from genomic DNA by means of the immunoSEQ Assay, a bias-controlled multiplex PCR. Concerning the study's data processing: The number of nucleated cells in each sample was estimated from the amplification of reference gene primers within the assay. To quantify the absolute abundance of each unique TCRbeta CDR3 rearrangement, sequence reads were collapsed and filtered. For each sample, productive Simpson clonality was calculated as the square root of Simpson's diversity index over productive rearrangements. TCRdb limited this immuneACCESS table to in-frame rearrangements with V and J called. A share of clones is missing; checked studies link under half to unresolved V genes, and the rest is unexplained. V, J and clone size were drawn from that table, and D and trimming were deduced from the DNA. Across this sample there are 90,000 or so clones, with about 91% seen only once. More than 1.5% of the sample lies in the top ten.

Recombination linked TRBV6-5 to TRBJ1-4; TRBD1 is perhaps the D gene, given 5 matching bases. Sequencing input: peripheral blood. This clonotype originated in a human donor with active COVID-19. The donor label of this sample is uncertain. The DNA sequence is given as TGTGCCAGCAGTAAGACAGAAGAAAAACTGTTTTTT. It encodes CASSKTEEKLFF.